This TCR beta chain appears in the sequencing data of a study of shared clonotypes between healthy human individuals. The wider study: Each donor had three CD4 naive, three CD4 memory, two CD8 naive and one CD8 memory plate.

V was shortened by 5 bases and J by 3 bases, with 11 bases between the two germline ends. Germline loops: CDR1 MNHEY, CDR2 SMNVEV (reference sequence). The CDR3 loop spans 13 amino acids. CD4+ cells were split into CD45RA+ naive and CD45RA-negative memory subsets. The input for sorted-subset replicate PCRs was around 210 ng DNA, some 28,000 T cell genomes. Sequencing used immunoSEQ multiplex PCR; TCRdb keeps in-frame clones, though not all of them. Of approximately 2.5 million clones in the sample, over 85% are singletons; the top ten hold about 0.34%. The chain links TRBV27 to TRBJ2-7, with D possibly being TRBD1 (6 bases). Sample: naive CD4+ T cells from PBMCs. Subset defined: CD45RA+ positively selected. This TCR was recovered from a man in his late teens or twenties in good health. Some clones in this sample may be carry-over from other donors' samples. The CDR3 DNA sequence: TGTGCCAGCAGTCAGAGGGACAACTACGAGCAGTACTTC. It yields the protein CASSQRDNYEQYF.